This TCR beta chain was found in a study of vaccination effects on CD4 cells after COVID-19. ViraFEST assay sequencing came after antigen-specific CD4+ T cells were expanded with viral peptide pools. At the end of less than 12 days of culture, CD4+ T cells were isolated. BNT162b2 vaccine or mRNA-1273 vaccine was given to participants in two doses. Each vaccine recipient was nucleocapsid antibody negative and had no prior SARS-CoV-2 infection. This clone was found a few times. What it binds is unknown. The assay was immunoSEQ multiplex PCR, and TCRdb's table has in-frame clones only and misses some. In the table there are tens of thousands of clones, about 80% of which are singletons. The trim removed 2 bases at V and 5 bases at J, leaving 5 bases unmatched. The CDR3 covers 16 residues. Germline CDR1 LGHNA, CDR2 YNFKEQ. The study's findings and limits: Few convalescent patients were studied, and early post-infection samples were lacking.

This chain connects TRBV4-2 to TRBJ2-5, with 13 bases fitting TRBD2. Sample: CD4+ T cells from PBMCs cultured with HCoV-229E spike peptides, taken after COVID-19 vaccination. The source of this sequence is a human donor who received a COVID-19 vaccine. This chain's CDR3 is CASSQPETSGGETQYF. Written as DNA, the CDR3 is TGTGCCAGCAGCCAACCTGAGACTAGCGGGGGGGAGACCCAGTACTTC.